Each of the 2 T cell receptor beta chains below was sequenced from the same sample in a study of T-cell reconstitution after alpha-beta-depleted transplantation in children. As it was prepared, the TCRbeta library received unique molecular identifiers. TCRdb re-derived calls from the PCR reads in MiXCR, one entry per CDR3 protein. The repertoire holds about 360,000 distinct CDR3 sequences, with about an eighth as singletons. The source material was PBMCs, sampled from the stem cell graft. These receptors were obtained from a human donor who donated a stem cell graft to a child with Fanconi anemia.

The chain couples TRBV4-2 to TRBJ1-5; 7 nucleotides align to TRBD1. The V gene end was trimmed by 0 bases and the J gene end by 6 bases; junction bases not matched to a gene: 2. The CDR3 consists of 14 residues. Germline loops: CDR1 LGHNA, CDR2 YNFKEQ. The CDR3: CASSQDEGAQPQHF. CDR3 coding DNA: TGTGCCAGCAGCCAAGATGAGGGGGCTCAGCCCCAGCATTTT.

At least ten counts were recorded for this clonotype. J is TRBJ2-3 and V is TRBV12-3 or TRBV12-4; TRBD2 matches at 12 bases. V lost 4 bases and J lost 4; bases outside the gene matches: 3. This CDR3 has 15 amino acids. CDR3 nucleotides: TGTGCCAGCAGTTCACTAGCGGGGGGTGCAGATACGCAGTATTTT. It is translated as CASSSLAGGADTQYF.